This T cell receptor (beta chain) came from a study of T cell changes during pregnancy in multiple sclerosis (dated by TCRdb to about 2019). The study in broad terms: Changes in the T cell repertoire over the course of pregnancy were examined in this study in women with multiple sclerosis.

As regards this clone: Its specific antigen is unknown. There are no base qualities to consult, and no much larger clone falls within one base.

The library was generated by the immunoSEQ multiplex PCR assay. TCRdb took this table from immuneACCESS and kept in-frame rearrangements with V and J called. Such tables lack part of the clones; where checked against another copy, unresolved V genes explain under half of the gap, and the rest is unexplained. Within this sample are roughly 60,000 clones, with around 93% of them counted one time only. The top ten hold roughly 0.4% of the sample. The germline ends are 9 bases apart after V is trimmed by 3 bases and J by 4 bases. The germline V gene gives CDR1 as SGHTA and CDR2 as FQGTGA. The CDR3 spans 14 residues, from the cysteine through the phenylalanine. Only the CDR3 part of the read is kept: 42 bases, read in frame from the first base.

This TCR came from a female donor with multiple sclerosis, enrolled in a pregnancy study. The rearrangement joined TRBV7-3 to TRBJ2-2, and possibly TRBD1, on 6 matching bases. Sample: CD4+ T cells from peripheral blood mononuclear cells, taken before pregnancy. This receptor carries the CDR3 CASSFTGSTGELFF. The DNA sequence is given as TGTGCCAGCAGCTTCACAGGGAGCACCGGGGAGCTGTTTTTT. The variable domain in full, with residues beyond the CDR3 obtained from the reference TRBV7-3 and TRBJ2-2 genes, is GAGVSQTPSNKVTEKGKYVELRCDPISGHTALYWYRQSLGQGPEFLIYFQGTGAADDSGLPNDRFFAVRPEGSVSTLKIQRTERGDSAVYLCASSFTGSTGELFFGEGSRLTVL.